This T cell receptor (beta chain) was retrieved from a study of human T cells and chemical hapten exposure. The study's findings and limits: Counts of expanded TCRs (at PT1) showed a positive correlation with patch test score.

For this clonotype: Its target is unknown.

TCRdb used MiXCR to reprocess the RACE reads, holding one entry per CDR3 protein. This table holds roughly 120,000 distinct CDR3 sequences, about 12% found once. V was pared by 7 bases and J by 2 bases, with 4 bases of the junction left unmatched. CDR1 and CDR2 (germline): SQVTM, ANQGSEA. The CDR3 is 12 amino acids. Time point here: patch test 1, 2 weeks after DPC sensitization. Described treatment: therapeutic diphenylcyclopropenone sensitization with weekly scalp DPC. The sequences come from whole blood, collected in connection with sensitization to the hapten diphenylcyclopropenone (DPC). The chain joins TRBV29-1 to TRBJ1-2; 7 bases are a match to TRBD1. The receptor was isolated from a woman between 45 and 60 years old with alopecia areata. Some clones in this sample may be carry-over from other donors' samples. The DNA for the CDR3 is TGCAGCGGACTGACAGGGAACTATGGCTACACCTTC. Amino acid sequence: CSGLTGNYGYTF.